The T cell receptor (beta chain) under discussion was sequenced for a study of cytomegalovirus exposure and HLA in healthy donors. General study results and limits: Data from an earlier analysis indicated that most TCR beta V segments were productive either about 87% or about 30% of the time. The authors enumerated around 150 TCR beta chains as linked to cytomegalovirus.

The CDR3 has 17 residues. The J segment lost 7 bases and the V segment lost 5 bases, leaving 9 bases of the junction unmatched. Germline loops: CDR1 SGHTA, CDR2 FQGNSA. Primers for the PCR totalled 60 Vbeta and 13 Jbeta. This table comes from immunoSEQ multiplex PCR, and its TCRdb copy is limited to in-frame clones, with some not included. The sample gives approximately 73,000 clones, around 60% of which show up once; 4.5% to 6% is in the top ten. There are a few counts of this clone. Its antigen is unidentified. Specimen: PBMCs. The rearrangement joins TRBV7-2 to TRBJ2-2, with 14 bases matching TRBD2. This sequence was found in a man aged 30-40 years in good health and CMV-seropositive. The chain's CDR3 is CASSGLTSGRVVGELFF. CDR3 bases: TGTGCCAGCAGCGGACTGACTAGCGGGAGGGTAGTCGGGGAGCTGTTTTTT. The variable domain in full, completed from reference TRBV7-2 and TRBJ2-2, reads GAGVSQSPSNKVTEKGKDVELRCDPISGHTALYWYRQSLGQGLEFLIYFQGNSAPDKSGLPSDRFSAERTGGSVSTLTIQRTQQEDSAVYLCASSGLTSGRVVGELFFGEGSRLTVL.